This T cell receptor beta chain was sequenced in a study of blood T cell repertoires in COVID-19 (dated by TCRdb to the early 2020s). Notes on the research overall: Samples from collaborators originated in the United States, Italy and Spain and spanned both the acute and convalescent phases of COVID-19. The material from the prospective study consisted of cDNA or gDNA derived from T cells, B-cell-depleted T cells, or PBMCs. Subjects who had been exposed to COVID-19, were actively infected with it, or had recovered from it provided the deeply sampled blood TCRbeta repertoires that made up the dataset. The repertoires were released in a freely available public database meant as a resource for research on the immune response to SARS-CoV-2. Samples were obtained from the ongoing ImmuneRACE study (first 160 participants) and from 1,254 subjects provided by 6 global collaborators. A de-identified subject ID, COVID-19 status, age in years and sex were almost always included in the sample metadata. Where available, HLA class I and class II types were taken from metadata supplied by the sample provider and were not determined by assay-based typing.

The collaborating institutions used their own protocols to collect whole blood in K2EDTA tubes. For TCRbeta analysis, collaborator samples were shipped as frozen whole blood, as isolated PBMCs, or as DNA extracted from either sample type. TCRbeta CDR3 regions were amplified from genomic DNA using the immunoSEQ Assay, a bias-controlled multiplex PCR. Per the authors' processing: The number of nucleated cells in each sample was estimated by amplification of reference gene primers within the assay. Sequence reads were collapsed and filtered to measure the absolute abundance of every unique TCRbeta CDR3 rearrangement. For each sample, productive Simpson clonality was calculated as the square root of Simpson's diversity index across productive rearrangements. As stored in TCRdb, this immuneACCESS dataset retains in-frame rearrangements with V and J assigned. A fraction of the clones does not appear; measured against another copy, unresolved V genes explain less than half of the discrepancy, and the remainder lacks a known reason. The V and J calls and the clone size are those of that table, but D and trimming were determined from the DNA. The sample contains 130,000 or so clones, around 83% of them found a single time. The top ten clones comprise almost 8.5% of the sample.

Including the terminal cysteine and phenylalanine, the CDR3 comprises 16 residues. The retained sequence is limited to the CDR3, 48 bases, with the frame set at the first base. At the junction V is shortened by 3 bases and J by 4 bases; bases outside the gene matches: 12. CDR1 and CDR2 are read off the germline V gene (reference sequence) as SGHNT and YYREEE. What the study reported, not specific to this receptor: Clinical and demographic metadata were provided uncurated, with the amount varying by source and participant.

This clone has more than one count but fewer than ten. Its recognized antigen is unknown. There are no base qualities to consult, and no much larger clone falls within one base. The sample was peripheral blood. The chain was built from TRBV5-4 and TRBJ2-5, and TRBD2 aligns with 7 junction nucleotides. The sequence was collected from a woman aged 55-70 years with acute or convalescent COVID-19. CDR3 loop: CASSSSLANFGETQYF. The DNA sequence is as follows: TGTGCCAGCAGCTCTTCACTAGCGAACTTTGGAGAGACCCAGTACTTC.